Listed below are T cell receptor beta chains from one sample, sequenced in a study of cytomegalovirus exposure and HLA in healthy donors. Assay used: immunoSEQ multiplex PCR; TCRdb lists only in-frame clones, some missing. The data show some 130,000 clones, over 60% seen once. The sample comprised PBMCs. These receptors were collected from a male donor in good health and CMV-seropositive. The CDR3 runs from the conserved cysteine through the conserved F or W. Fields, in order: J gene, clone size, D gene, V gene, CDR3 length, CDR3 protein, CDR3 DNA. A D gene is named only where the DNA matches it firmly. A clone size is listed for some rows: how often the clone was seen (once, few, many), or a class if it is expanded.

>TRBJ1-3|.|.|TRBV11-2|17
CASSLVNRGARGNTIYF
TGTGCCAGCAGCTTAGTTAACCGGGGGGCGCGTGGAAACACCATATATTTT
>TRBJ1-1|.|TRBD1|TRBV9|15
CASSVQTGMNTEAFF
TGTGCCAGCAGCGTCCAGACAGGGATGAACACTGAAGCTTTCTTT
>TRBJ2-3|.|TRBD2|TRBV27|13
CASSLQGGDTQYF
TGTGCCAGCAGTTTGCAGGGAGGGGATACGCAGTATTTT
>TRBJ2-6|.|.|TRBV6-1|14
CASSAGSGANVLTF
TGTGCCAGCAGTGCAGGTAGTGGGGCCAACGTCCTGACTTTC
>TRBJ2-7|.|TRBD1|TRBV7-9|14
CASSLEGQSYEQYF
TGTGCCAGCAGCTTAGAGGGACAGTCCTACGAGCAGTACTTC
>TRBJ2-5|.|TRBD1|TRBV10-3|15
CAISPGQGASETQYF
TGTGCCATCAGTCCGGGACAGGGGGCATCGGAGACCCAGTACTTC
>TRBJ2-6|.|TRBD1|TRBV7-9|16
CASSDGQGSGANVLTF
TGTGCCAGCAGCGATGGACAGGGCTCTGGGGCCAACGTCCTGACTTTC
>TRBJ1-2|.|.|TRBV27|14
CASSLGQGNYGYTF
TGTGCCAGCAGTTTAGGGCAGGGAAACTATGGCTACACCTTC
>TRBJ2-5|.|TRBD2|TRBV11-1|15
CASSQTSGNVETQYF
TGTGCCAGCAGTCAGACTAGCGGCAACGTTGAGACCCAGTACTTC
>TRBJ2-1|few|TRBD2|TRBV6-6|15
CASTLAGQEYNEQFF
TGTGCCAGCACTTTAGCGGGCCAGGAGTACAATGAGCAGTTCTTC
>TRBJ2-7|.|TRBD2|TRBV13|16
CASSLVRTSGSYEQYF
TGTGCCAGCAGCTTAGTGAGGACTAGCGGGTCCTACGAGCAGTACTTC
>TRBJ2-7|.|.|TRBV5-6|14
CASSLTDSSYEQYF
TGTGCCAGCAGCTTAACGGACAGCTCCTACGAGCAGTACTTC
>TRBJ1-5|once|.|TRBV7-9|15
CASSLTGNYNQPQHF
TGTGCCAGCAGCTTAACAGGAAATTACAATCAGCCCCAGCATTTT
>TRBJ2-2|once|.|TRBV28|15
CASSPYRDPTGELFF
TGTGCCAGCAGTCCTTACAGGGACCCCACCGGGGAGCTGTTTTTT
>TRBJ2-2|.|TRBD1|TRBV5-4|15
CASSLSDRVPGELFF
TGTGCCAGCAGCCTTTCGGACAGGGTGCCCGGGGAGCTGTTTTTT
>TRBJ2-7|once|TRBD2|TRBV6-5|15
CASSYLSGAVYEQYF
TGTGCCAGCAGTTACCTTAGCGGGGCGGTCTACGAGCAGTACTTC
>TRBJ2-1|.|TRBD2|TRBV27|15
CASSLTSGYYNEQFF
TGTGCCAGCAGTTTAACTAGCGGGTACTACAATGAGCAGTTCTTC
>TRBJ1-1|.|.|TRBV4-1|14
CASSLGGPITEAFF
TGCGCCAGCAGCCTGGGTGGGCCGATCACTGAAGCTTTCTTT
>TRBJ2-3|few|.|TRBV7-2|15
CASSLWGRAGDTQYF
TGTGCCAGCAGCTTATGGGGCAGGGCAGGTGATACGCAGTATTTT
>TRBJ2-3|.|.|TRBV9|16
CASSVGGRPVSEAQYF
TGTGCCAGCAGCGTAGGGGGCAGGCCCGTCAGCGAGGCGCAGTATTTT
>TRBJ2-5|.|TRBD2|TRBV19|16
CASSDAGTSGRETQYF
TGTGCCAGTAGTGACGCCGGGACTAGCGGGAGAGAGACCCAGTACTTC
>TRBJ2-1|.|.|TRBV5-1|14
CASSGLDRHNEQFF
TGCGCCAGCAGTGGGCTGGACAGACACAATGAGCAGTTCTTC
>TRBJ2-5|few|.|TRBV19|16
CASSPLPEGVQETQYF
TGTGCCAGTAGTCCCCTTCCCGAGGGGGTGCAAGAGACCCAGTACTTC
>TRBJ2-2|.|TRBD1|TRBV19|15
CASSLGQGHTGELFF
TGTGCCAGTAGTCTCGGACAGGGACACACCGGGGAGCTGTTTTTT
>TRBJ1-4|.|TRBD1|TRBV4-1|13
CASSQDGSGQGFF
TGCGCCAGCAGCCAAGATGGATCGGGACAGGGTTTTTTT
>TRBJ2-2|.|.|TRBV7-2|13
CASSLTRTGELFF
TGTGCCAGCAGCCTTACTAGGACCGGGGAGCTGTTTTTT
>TRBJ1-5|.|.|TRBV7-9|14
CASSPPGPNQPQHF
TGTGCCAGCAGCCCGCCAGGGCCCAATCAGCCCCAGCATTTT
>TRBJ1-4|.|TRBD1|TRBV7-3|17
CASSFPDRGAGNEKLFF
TGTGCCAGCAGCTTCCCGGACAGGGGTGCCGGAAATGAAAAACTGTTTTTT
>TRBJ1-1|.|TRBD1|TRBV7-2|14
CASSLDRGNTEAFF
TGTGCCAGCAGCTTAGACAGGGGTAACACTGAAGCTTTCTTT
>TRBJ2-3|.|.|TRBV5-6|13
CASSFRGTDTQYF
TGTGCCAGCAGCTTTCGGGGCACAGATACGCAGTATTTT
>TRBJ2-5|once|.|TRBV6-1|14
CASRYSTVQETQYF
TGTGCCAGCAGGTATTCGACAGTCCAAGAGACCCAGTACTTC
>TRBJ2-1|.|.|TRBV7-3|15
CASSPQPGLINEQFF
TGTGCCAGCAGCCCCCAACCGGGACTCATCAATGAGCAGTTCTTC
>TRBJ1-1|.|TRBD1|TRBV28|14
CASRTGGLGTEAFF
TGTGCCAGCAGGACAGGGGGCCTGGGGACTGAAGCTTTCTTT
>TRBJ1-6|.|.|TRBV19|14
CASSITDSLDTLHF
TGTGCCAGTAGTATCACCGACAGCCTGGACACCCTCCACTTT
>TRBJ2-7|.|TRBD1|TRBV30|15
CAWSPDLTGNYEQYF
TGTGCCTGGAGCCCAGACCTGACAGGGAACTACGAGCAGTACTTC
>TRBJ2-5|.|.|TRBV5-6|13
CASSRTARETQYF
TGTGCCAGCAGCAGGACAGCCAGGGAGACCCAGTACTTC
>TRBJ2-2|.|.|TRBV19|16
CATKVGGPYNTGELFF
TGTGCCACTAAGGTGGGGGGACCATATAACACCGGGGAGCTGTTTTTT
>TRBJ2-7|.|.|TRBV28|15
CASSLPRDNNYEQYF
TGTGCCAGCAGTTTACCCCGGGACAACAACTACGAGCAGTACTTC
>TRBJ1-2|.|TRBD1|TRBV27|17
CASSSRTGLIPNYGYTF
TGTGCCAGCAGTTCCCGGACAGGGTTGATTCCTAACTATGGCTACACCTTC
>TRBJ2-5|.|TRBD1|TRBV2|14
CASTGTGGGETQYF
TGTGCCAGCACAGGGACAGGGGGCGGGGAGACCCAGTACTTC
>TRBJ1-2|.|.|TRBV2|12
CASSEQGYGYTF
TGTGCCAGCAGTGAACAGGGATATGGCTACACCTTC
>TRBJ2-1|.|TRBD1|TRBV2|14
CASIRQGTGDEQFF
TGTGCCAGCATTCGACAGGGGACCGGGGATGAGCAGTTCTTC
>TRBJ1-2|.|TRBD1|TRBV18|18
CASSPGFQGAKTPYGYTF
TGTGCCAGCTCACCAGGGTTTCAGGGGGCGAAGACTCCCTATGGCTACACCTTC
>TRBJ2-1|few|TRBD2|TRBV6-4|16
CASSDQAGGPSNEQFF
TGTGCCAGCAGCGACCAAGCGGGGGGGCCTAGTAATGAGCAGTTCTTC
>TRBJ2-7|once|TRBD1|TRBV4-1|15
CASSYRDRGTYEQYF
TGCGCCAGCAGCTACCGGGACAGGGGGACCTACGAGCAGTACTTC
>TRBJ2-6|few|.|TRBV4-2|17
CASSSKDGGPGANVLTF
TGTGCCAGCAGCTCCAAAGACGGAGGGCCCGGGGCCAACGTCCTGACTTTC
>TRBJ2-1|.|.|TRBV2|12
CARGSGRNEQFF
TGTGCCAGGGGGAGCGGAAGGAATGAGCAGTTCTTC
>TRBJ1-1|.|.|TRBV30|15
CAWRKGRGMNTEAFF
TGTGCCTGGAGGAAGGGGCGAGGTATGAACACTGAAGCTTTCTTT
>TRBJ2-7|.|TRBD1|TRBV11-2|16
CASSSPSGTGVREQYF
TGTGCCAGCAGCTCCCCAAGCGGCACAGGGGTGCGCGAGCAGTACTTC
>TRBJ1-5|.|TRBD1|TRBV18|19
CASSSRGPTTLYSNQPQHF
TGTGCCAGCTCCTCTAGGGGGCCTACCACCCTATATAGCAATCAGCCCCAGCATTTT
>TRBJ1-1|few|.|TRBV10-1|13
CASSGPSGDEAFF
TGCGCCAGCAGTGGTCCCTCGGGGGATGAAGCTTTCTTT
>TRBJ2-7|.|.|TRBV15|15
CATSRDQTGAYEQYF
TGTGCCACCAGCAGAGATCAAACAGGAGCCTACGAGCAGTACTTC
>TRBJ1-5|.|.|TRBV13|14
CASSLGITGQPQHF
TGTGCCAGCAGCTTAGGTATCACAGGCCAGCCCCAGCATTTT